The following is a TCR beta chain sequence with its context. As yet, its antigen is unknown. Losses at the gene ends were 2 bases for V and 2 bases for J; bases not matched to a gene: 9. Germline CDR1 LGHNA, CDR2 YSLEER. This CDR3 region has 16 residues. One entry per CDR3 protein, called by TCRdb with MiXCR from the 5' RACE reads. This sample yields around 110,000 distinct CDR3 sequences, of which more than 7.5% are seen a single time; 25% belongs to the top ten. The record originates from a study of T cells after yellow fever vaccination. Study-level findings and limits: Clones from primary vaccination mostly reappeared after the booster (roughly 95% CD4, around 90% CD8). Bulk-population clonotypes that are abundant could appear as contaminants in FACS-sorted repertoires.

The J gene is TRBJ2-7, the V gene TRBV4-3, with TRBD2 matching 7 bases. The clonotype was recovered from a man aged 25-45 years who received the YFV17D yellow fever vaccine. The specimen was CD8+ T cells sorted from PBMCs, collected 45 days after the yellow fever booster vaccination. The CDR3 nucleotides read TGCGCCAGCAGCCAATTCATTGGCGGGAGTACCTACGAGCAGTACTTC. Encoded protein: CASSQFIGGSTYEQYF.